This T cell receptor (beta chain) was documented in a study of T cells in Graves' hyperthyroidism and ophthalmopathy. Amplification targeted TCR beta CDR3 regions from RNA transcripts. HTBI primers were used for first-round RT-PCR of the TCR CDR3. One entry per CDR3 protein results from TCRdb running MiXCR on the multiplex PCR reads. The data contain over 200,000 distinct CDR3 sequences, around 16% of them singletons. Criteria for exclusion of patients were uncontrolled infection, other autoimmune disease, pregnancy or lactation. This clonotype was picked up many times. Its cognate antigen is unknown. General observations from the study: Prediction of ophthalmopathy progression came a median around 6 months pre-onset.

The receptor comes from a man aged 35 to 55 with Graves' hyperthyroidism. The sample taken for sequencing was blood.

CDR3 protein: CASSLQGPPQHF. The CDR3 DNA reads TGTGCCAGCAGCCTCCAGGGTCCGCCCCAGCATTTT. The chain recombines TRBV7-2 with TRBJ1-5; TRBD1 is a possible D gene (5 bases). The CDR3 has 12 amino acids. Trimming stripped 5 bases from V and 9 bases from J, with 11 bases between. Germline V gene sequence: CDR1 SGHTA, CDR2 FQGNSA.